This TCR beta chain came from a study of blood T cell repertoires in COVID-19. Study in general: Samples taken during acute and convalescent COVID-19 were collected in the United States, Italy and Spain. Sample material is recorded as cDNA or gDNA derived from T cells, B-cell-depleted T cells, or PBMCs.

Under the authors' procedure: For nucleated cells, counts were estimated from reference gene primer amplification. The protocol was immunoSEQ multiplex PCR, while the TCRdb copy is restricted to in-frame clones and leaves out a portion. V, J and clone size are those of that table, while D and trimming were read from the DNA. The table shows 170,000 or so clones, with around 87% occurring only once. Trimming took 4 bases from V and 1 from J, leaving 18 bases between them. Germline V gives CDR1 SGDLS, CDR2 YYNGEE. This CDR3 is 17 amino acids long. The TCR originated in a man between 60 and 70 years old with COVID-19, enrolled during active disease. What was sequenced was peripheral blood. The gene calls are TRBV9 and TRBJ1-3, with D perhaps matching TRBD1 (5 bases). CDR3 nucleotides: TGTGCCAGCAGCCCAAGATGGAGGGGATGGTCTGGAAACACCATATATTTT. Translation: CASSPRWRGWSGNTIYF.